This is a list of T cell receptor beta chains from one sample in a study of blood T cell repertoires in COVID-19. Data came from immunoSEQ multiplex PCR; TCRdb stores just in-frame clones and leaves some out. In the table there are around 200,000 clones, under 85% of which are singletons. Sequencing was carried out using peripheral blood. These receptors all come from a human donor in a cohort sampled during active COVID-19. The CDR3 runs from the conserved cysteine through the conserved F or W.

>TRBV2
CVTGPSPNTEAFF
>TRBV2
CANGQGINSPLHF
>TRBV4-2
CASSQGTMNTEAFF
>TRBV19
CASSIGNRGELYSNQPQHF
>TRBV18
CASSPRTGRSGANVLTF
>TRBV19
CASSTDRELNTEAFF
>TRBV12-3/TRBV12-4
CASSLIELGEQFF
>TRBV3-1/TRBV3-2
CASSQDQEDTEAFF
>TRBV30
CATATGPSGYTF
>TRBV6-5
CASSLGQGHGYTF
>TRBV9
CASSVAGTPYNEQFF
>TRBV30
CASFYGGNYGYTF
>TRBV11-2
CASSFTGLPYEQYF
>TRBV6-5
CASLGQGSTEAFF
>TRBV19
CASSNEEADSPDEQFF
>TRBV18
CASSLGRTGTTDTQYF
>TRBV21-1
CASSGGTYGYTF
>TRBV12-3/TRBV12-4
CASSPRRGYGYTF
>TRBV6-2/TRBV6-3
CASSSGGVGEQYF
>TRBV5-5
CASSQGLYTEAFF
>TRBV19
CASTLGPFGQPQHF
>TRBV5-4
CASSQATGGGSILPQYF
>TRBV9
CASSASGTISYNEQFF
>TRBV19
CASSIEILSNQPQHF
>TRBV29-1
CSVGQGSTEAFF
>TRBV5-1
CASSYTGKGKAFF
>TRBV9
CASSPYTDTQYF
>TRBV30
CAWTGGGGYEQYF
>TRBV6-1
CASSELRGTTYEQYF
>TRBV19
CASSMTWTNEKLFF
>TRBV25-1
CASSQQGHWGYGYTF
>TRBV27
CASSSSRGQVITEAFF
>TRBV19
CASSIAADSNQPQHF
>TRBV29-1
CSVEEGHEQYF
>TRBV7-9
CASSLEGLAGYLDTQYF